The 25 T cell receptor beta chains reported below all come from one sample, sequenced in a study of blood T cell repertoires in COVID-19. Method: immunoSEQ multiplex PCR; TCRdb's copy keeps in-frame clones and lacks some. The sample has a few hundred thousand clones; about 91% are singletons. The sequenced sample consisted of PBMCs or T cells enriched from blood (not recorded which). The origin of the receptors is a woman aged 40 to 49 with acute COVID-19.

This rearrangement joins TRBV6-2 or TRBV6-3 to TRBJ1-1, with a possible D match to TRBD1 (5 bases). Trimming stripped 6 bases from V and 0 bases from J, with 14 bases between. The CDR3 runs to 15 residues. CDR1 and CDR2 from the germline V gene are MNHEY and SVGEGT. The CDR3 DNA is TGTGCCAGCAGCTCGGACATAAAGATGAACACTGAAGCTTTCTTT. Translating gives CASSSDIKMNTEAFF.

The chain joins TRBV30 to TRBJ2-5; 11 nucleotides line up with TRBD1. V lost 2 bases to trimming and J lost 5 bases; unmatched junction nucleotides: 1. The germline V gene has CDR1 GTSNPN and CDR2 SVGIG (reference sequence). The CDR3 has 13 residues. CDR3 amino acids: CAWSRTGGETQYF. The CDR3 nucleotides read TGTGCCTGGAGTAGGACAGGGGGCGAGACCCAGTACTTC.

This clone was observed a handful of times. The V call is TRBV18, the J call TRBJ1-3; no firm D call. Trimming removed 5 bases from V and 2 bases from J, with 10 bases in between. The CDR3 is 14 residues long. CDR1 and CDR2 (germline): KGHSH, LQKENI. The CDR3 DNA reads TGTGCCAGCTCATCCACAGCCACTGGAAACACCATATATTTT. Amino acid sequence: CASSSTATGNTIYF.

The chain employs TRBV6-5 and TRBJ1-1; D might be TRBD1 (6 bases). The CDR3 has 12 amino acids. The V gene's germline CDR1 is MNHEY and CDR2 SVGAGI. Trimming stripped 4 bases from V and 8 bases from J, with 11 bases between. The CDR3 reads CASSSPTGEAFF. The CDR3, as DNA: TGTGCCAGCAGTTCCCCAACAGGGGAAGCTTTCTTT.

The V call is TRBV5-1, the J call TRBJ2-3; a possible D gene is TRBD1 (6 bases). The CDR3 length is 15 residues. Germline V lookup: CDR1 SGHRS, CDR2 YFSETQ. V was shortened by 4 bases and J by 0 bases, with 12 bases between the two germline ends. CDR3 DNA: TGCGCCAGCAGCCCAATACAGGGTAGCACAGATACGCAGTATTTT. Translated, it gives CASSPIQGSTDTQYF.

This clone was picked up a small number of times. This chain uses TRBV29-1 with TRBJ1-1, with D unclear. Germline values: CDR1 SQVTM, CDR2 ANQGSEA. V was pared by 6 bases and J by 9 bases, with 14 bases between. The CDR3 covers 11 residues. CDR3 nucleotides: TGCAGCGTCCCGACTCCCCAGAAAGCTTTCTTT. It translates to CSVPTPQKAFF.

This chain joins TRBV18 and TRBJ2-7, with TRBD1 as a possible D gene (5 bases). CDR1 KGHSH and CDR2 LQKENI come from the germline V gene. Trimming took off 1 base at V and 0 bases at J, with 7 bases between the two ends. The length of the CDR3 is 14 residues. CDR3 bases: TGTGCCAGCTCACCACTTCAGGGCTCCTACGAGCAGTACTTC. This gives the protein CASSPLQGSYEQYF.

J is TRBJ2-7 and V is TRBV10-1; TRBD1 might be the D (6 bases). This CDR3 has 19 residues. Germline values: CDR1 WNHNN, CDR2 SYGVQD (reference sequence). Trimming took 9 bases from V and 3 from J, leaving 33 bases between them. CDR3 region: CARALDRSVLNAECYEQYF. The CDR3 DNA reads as TGCGCCAGAGCCCTTGACAGGTCGGTTCTTAACGCTGAGTGCTACGAGCAGTACTTC.

The CDR3 sequence: CASSLTGQAFF. CDR3 in DNA: TGTGCCAGCAGCCTTACAGGTCAGGCTTTCTTT. The J gene is TRBJ1-1, the V gene TRBV6-2 or TRBV6-3; possibly TRBD1 for D (5 bases). The germline V and J ends were trimmed by 6 bases and 11 bases, with 13 bases remaining between them. CDR1 MNHEY and CDR2 SVGEGT come from the germline V gene. This CDR3 is 11 amino acids long.

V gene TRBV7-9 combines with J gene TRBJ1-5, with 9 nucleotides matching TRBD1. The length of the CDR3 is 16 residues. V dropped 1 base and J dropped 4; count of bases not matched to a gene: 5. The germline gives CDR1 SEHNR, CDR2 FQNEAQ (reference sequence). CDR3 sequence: CASSLDGTGLNQPQHF. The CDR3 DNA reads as TGTGCCAGCAGCTTAGATGGGACAGGGTTAAATCAGCCCCAGCATTTT.

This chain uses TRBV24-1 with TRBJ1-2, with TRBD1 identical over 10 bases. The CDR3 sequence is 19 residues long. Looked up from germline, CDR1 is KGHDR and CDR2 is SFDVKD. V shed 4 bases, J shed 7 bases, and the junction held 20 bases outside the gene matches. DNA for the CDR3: TGTGCCACCAGTGACCCCGGGGGGACAGGGGACGCCGGCGGGGGTGGCTACACCTTC. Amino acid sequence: CATSDPGGTGDAGGGGYTF.

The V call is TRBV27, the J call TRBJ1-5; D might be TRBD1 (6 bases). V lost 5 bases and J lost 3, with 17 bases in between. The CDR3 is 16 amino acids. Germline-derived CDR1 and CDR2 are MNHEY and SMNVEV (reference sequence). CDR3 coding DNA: TGTGCCAGCAGTCCTCTGATGGACAGTTACAATCAGCCCCAGCATTTT. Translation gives CASSPLMDSYNQPQHF.

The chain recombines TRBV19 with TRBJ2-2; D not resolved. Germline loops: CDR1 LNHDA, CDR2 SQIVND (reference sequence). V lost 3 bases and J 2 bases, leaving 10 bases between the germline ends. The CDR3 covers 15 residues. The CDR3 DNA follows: TGTGCCAGTAGTATTGCGACACAAAACACCGGGGAGCTGTTTTTT. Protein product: CASSIATQNTGELFF. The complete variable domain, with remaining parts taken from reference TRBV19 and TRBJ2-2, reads DGGITQSPKYLFRKEGQNVTLSCEQNLNHDAMYWYRQDPGQGLRLIYYSQIVNDFQKGDIAEGYSVSREKKESFPLTVTSAQKNPTAFYLCASSIATQNTGELFFGEGSRLTVL.

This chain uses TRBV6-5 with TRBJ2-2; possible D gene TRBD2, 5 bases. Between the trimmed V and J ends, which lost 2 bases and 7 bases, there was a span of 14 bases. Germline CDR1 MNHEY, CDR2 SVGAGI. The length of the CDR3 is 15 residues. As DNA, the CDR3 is TGTGCCAGCAGTTACAGGCAGGCCCGGGGCGGGGAGCTGTTTTTT. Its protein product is CASSYRQARGGELFF.

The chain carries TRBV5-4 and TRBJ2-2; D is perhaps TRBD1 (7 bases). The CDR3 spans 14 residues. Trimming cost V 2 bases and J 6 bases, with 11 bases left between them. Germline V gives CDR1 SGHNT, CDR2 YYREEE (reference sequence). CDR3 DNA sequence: TGTGCCAGCAGCTTCGCCAGGGGGGCCGGGGAGCTGTTTTTT. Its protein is CASSFARGAGELFF.

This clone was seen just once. CDR3 nucleotide sequence: TGTGCCAGCAGCCCCGACTCCCTCGGCGAGCAGTACGTC. This sequence encodes CASSPDSLGEQYV. The V call is TRBV7-2, the J call TRBJ2-7; D not resolved. CDR1 is SGHTA, CDR2 FQGNSA, per germline. The germline V and J ends were trimmed by 5 bases and 6 bases, with 14 bases remaining between them. The CDR3 runs 13 residues.

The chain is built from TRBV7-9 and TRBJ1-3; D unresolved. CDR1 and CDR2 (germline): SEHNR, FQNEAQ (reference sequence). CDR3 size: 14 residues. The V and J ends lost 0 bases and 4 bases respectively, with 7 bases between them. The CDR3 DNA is TGTGCCAGCAGCTTAGCAGGGAGCGGAAACACCATATATTTT. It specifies CASSLAGSGNTIYF.

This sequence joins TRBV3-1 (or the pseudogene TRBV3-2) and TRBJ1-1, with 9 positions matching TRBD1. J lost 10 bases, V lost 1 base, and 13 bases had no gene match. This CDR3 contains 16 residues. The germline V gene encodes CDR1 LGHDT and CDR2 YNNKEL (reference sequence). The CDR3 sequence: CASSQGGTGYGSRAFF. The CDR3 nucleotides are TGTGCCAGCAGCCAAGGTGGGACAGGGTACGGCTCGAGAGCTTTCTTT.

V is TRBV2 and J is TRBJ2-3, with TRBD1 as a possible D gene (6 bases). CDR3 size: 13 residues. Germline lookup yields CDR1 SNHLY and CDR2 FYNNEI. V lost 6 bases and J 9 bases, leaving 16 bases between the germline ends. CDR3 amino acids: CASRAQTGSTQYF. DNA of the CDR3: TGTGCCAGCAGGGCCCAGACAGGAAGCACGCAGTATTTT.

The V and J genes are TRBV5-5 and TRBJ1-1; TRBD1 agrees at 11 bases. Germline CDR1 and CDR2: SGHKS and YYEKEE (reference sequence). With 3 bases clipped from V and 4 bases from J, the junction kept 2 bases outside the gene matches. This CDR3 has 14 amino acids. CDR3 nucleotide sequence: TGTGCCAGCAGCTGGGGACAGGGGGGCACTGAAGCTTTCTTT. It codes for CASSWGQGGTEAFF. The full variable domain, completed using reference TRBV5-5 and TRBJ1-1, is DAGVTQSPTHLIKTRGQQVTLRCSPISGHKSVSWYQQVLGQGPQFIFQYYEKEERGRGNFPDRFSARQFPNYSSELNVNALLLGDSALYLCASSWGQGGTEAFFGQGTRLTVV.

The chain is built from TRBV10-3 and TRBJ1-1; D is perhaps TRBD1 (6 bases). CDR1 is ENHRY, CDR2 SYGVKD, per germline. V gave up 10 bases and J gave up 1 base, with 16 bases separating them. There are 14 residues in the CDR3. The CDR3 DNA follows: TGTGCCACCTCCCCGGCAGGGGAGAACACTGAAGCTTTCTTT. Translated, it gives CATSPAGENTEAFF.

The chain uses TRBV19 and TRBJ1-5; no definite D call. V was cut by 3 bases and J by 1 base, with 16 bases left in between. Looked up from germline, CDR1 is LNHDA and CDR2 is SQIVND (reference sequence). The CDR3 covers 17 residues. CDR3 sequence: CASSIMAASASNQPQHF. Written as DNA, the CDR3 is TGTGCCAGTAGTATTATGGCAGCCTCAGCGAGCAATCAGCCCCAGCATTTT.

The CDR3 nucleotides read TGTGCCAGCCATGGGGTGGCAGGGGCGCGAGATACGCAGTATTTT. Amino acid sequence: CASHGVAGARDTQYF. The chain combines TRBV5-8 with TRBJ2-3; TRBD1 is a possible D gene (6 bases). The CDR3 covers 15 residues. Trimming removed 7 bases at V and 5 bases at J, with 20 bases between. Germline V gives CDR1 SGHTS, CDR2 YDEGEE.

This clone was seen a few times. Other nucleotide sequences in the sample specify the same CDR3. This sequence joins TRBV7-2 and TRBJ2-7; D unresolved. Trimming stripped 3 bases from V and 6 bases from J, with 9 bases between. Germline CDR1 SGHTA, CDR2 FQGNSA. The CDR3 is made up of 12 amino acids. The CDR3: CASSLGLVEQYF. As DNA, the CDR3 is TGTGCCAGCAGCTTGGGCCTGGTCGAGCAGTACTTC. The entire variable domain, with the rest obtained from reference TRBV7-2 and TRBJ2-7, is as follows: GAGVSQSPSNKVTEKGKDVELRCDPISGHTALYWYRQSLGQGLEFLIYFQGNSAPDKSGLPSDRFSAERTGGSVSTLTIQRTQQEDSAVYLCASSLGLVEQYFGPGTRLTVT.

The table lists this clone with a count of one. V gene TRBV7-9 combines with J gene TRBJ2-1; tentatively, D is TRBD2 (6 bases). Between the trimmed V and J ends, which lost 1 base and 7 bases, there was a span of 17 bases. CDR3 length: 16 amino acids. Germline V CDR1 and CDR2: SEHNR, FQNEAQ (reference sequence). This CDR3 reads CASSLGPGLGANEQFF. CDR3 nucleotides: TGTGCCAGCAGCTTAGGGCCGGGACTCGGCGCGAATGAGCAGTTCTTC.